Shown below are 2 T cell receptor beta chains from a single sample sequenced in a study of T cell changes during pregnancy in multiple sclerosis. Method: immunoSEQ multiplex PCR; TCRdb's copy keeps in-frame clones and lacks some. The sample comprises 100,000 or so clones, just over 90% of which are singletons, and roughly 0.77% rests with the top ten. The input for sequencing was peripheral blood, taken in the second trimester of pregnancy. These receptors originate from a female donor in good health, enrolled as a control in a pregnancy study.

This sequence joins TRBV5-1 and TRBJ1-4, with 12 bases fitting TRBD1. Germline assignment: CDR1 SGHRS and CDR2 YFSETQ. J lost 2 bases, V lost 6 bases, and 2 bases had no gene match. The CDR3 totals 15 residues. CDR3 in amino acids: CASTGQGATNEKLFF. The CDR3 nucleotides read TGCGCCAGCACGGGACAGGGGGCTACTAATGAAAAACTGTTTTTT.

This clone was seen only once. The CDR3 is CASSQELARGSDTQYF. Written as DNA, the CDR3 is TGCGCCAGCAGCCAAGAACTAGCTCGTGGCTCAGATACGCAGTATTTT. This chain connects TRBV4-3 to TRBJ2-3, with a possible D match to TRBD2 (6 bases). Germline-derived CDR1 and CDR2 are LGHNA and YSLEER. CDR3 length equals 16 residues. V lost 0 bases, J lost 4 bases, and 14 bases lay in between.